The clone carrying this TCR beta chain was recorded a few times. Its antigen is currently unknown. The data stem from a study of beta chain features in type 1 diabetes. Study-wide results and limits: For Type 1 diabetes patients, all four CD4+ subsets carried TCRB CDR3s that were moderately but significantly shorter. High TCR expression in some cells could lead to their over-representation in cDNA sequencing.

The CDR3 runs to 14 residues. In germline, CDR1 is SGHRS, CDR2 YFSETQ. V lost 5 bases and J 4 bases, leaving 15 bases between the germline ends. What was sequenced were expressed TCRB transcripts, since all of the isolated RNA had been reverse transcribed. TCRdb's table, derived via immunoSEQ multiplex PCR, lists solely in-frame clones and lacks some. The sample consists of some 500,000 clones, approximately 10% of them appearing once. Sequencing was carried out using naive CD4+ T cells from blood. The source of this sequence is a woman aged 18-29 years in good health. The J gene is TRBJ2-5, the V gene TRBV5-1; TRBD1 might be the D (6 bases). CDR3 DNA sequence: TGCGCCAGCAGTACCGTGGACAGCTCAGAGACCCAGTACTTC. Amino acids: CASSTVDSSETQYF.